This T cell receptor beta chain was sequenced for a study of CD8 T cells in Susac syndrome. V lost 5 bases, J lost 7 bases, and 13 bases stayed unmatched. This CDR3 region has 15 residues. CDR1 and CDR2 from the germline V gene are SGHDN and FVKESK. Random hexamers primed reverse transcription of about 0.45 to 1 ug RNA. TCRdb re-called the immunoSEQ multiplex PCR reads through MiXCR, storing one row per CDR3 protein. The sample shows more than 95,000 distinct CDR3 sequences, around 94% of them seen only once. The sequence was obtained from a human donor in good health. The sequenced material came from CD4+ T cells from PBMCs. The chain employs TRBV14 and TRBJ2-7; 8 nucleotides line up with TRBD1. The CDR3 region has the DNA TGTGCCAGCAGCACTAGGACAGGGAAATTCTGGGAGCAGTACTTC. It specifies CASSTRTGKFWEQYF.